The sequence of this TCR beta chain was determined in a study of beta chain features in type 1 diabetes. Broader study findings: Researchers report that Type 1 diabetes patients had moderately but significantly shorter TCRB CDR3s across all four CD4+ subsets. Patients and controls would be equally affected if PCR favored shorter templates. VDJ junctions in type 1 diabetes patients carried more deletions and fewer insertions.

Since all of the isolated RNA was reverse transcribed, expressed TCRB transcripts were what got sequenced. Some clones are missing from TCRdb's copy, which holds only in-frame ones; the method was immunoSEQ multiplex PCR. This sample yields about 340,000 clones, of which approximately 15% are seen a single time; 0.015% belongs to the top ten. This clone has only a few counts. Its antigen is currently unknown. Germline V CDR1 and CDR2: MGHRA, YSYEKL. CDR3 length: 16 residues. V lost 3 bases to trimming and J lost 3 bases; unmatched junction nucleotides: 10. Material: naive CD4+ T cells from blood. The receptor comes from a woman aged 18-30 years with type 1 diabetes. The rearrangement uses TRBV4-1 and TRBJ1-1; TRBD1 aligns across 7 bases. CDR3 loop: CASSQGPGQTYTEAFF. CDR3 nucleotides: TGCGCCAGCAGCCAGGGACCGGGACAGACGTACACTGAAGCTTTCTTT.